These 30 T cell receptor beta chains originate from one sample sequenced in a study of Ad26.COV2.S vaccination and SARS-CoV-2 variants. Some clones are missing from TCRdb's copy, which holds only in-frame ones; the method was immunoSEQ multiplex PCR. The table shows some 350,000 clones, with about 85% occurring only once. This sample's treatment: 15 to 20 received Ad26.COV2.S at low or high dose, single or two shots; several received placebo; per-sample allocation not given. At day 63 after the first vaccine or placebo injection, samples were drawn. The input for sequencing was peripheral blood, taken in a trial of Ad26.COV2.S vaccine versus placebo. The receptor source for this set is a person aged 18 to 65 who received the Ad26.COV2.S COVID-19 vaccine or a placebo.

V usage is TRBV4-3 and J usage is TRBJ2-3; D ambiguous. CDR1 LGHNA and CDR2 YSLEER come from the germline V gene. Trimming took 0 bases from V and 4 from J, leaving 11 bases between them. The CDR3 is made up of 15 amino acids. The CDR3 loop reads CASSQDQVISDTQYF. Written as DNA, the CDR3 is TGCGCCAGCAGCCAAGATCAGGTGATCTCAGATACGCAGTATTTT.

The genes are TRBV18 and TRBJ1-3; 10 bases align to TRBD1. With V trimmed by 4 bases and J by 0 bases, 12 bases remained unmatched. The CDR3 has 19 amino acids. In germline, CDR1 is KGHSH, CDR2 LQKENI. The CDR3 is CASSLSAGTGANSGNTIYF. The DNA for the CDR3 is TGTGCCAGCTCACTTTCTGCCGGGACAGGGGCGAACTCTGGAAACACCATATATTTT.

The CDR3 DNA reads as TGTGCCAGCAGTGAAGGGCCGGAGGGTTTCGAGACCCAGTACTTC. Translated, it gives CASSEGPEGFETQYF. The chain carries TRBV6-1 and TRBJ2-5; a possible D gene is TRBD2 (6 bases). Germline V gene sequence: CDR1 MNHNS, CDR2 SASEGT. This CDR3 is 15 amino acids long. V was shortened by 1 base and J by 5 bases, with 14 bases between the two germline ends.

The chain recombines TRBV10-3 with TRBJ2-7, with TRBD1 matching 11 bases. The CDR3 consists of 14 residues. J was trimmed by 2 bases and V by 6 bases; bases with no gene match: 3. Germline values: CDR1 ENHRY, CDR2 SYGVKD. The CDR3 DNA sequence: TGTGCCATCAGCGAGGGACAGGGGGCCTACGAGCAGTACTTC. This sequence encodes CAISEGQGAYEQYF.

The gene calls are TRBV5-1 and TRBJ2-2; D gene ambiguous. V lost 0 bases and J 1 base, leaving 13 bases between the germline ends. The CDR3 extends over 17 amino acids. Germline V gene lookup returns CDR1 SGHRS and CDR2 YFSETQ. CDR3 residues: CASSLAKGDMNTGELFF. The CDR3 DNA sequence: TGCGCCAGCAGCTTGGCCAAGGGCGACATGAACACCGGGGAGCTGTTTTTT.

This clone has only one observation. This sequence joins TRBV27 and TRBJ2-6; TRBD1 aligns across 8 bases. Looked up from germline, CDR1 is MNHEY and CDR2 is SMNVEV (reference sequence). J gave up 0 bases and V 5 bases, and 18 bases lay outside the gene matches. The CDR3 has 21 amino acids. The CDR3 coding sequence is TGTGCCAGCAGTCCCCGGACAGGGAGAACCTATTCTACCTCTGGGGCCAACGTCCTGACTTTC. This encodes CASSPRTGRTYSTSGANVLTF.

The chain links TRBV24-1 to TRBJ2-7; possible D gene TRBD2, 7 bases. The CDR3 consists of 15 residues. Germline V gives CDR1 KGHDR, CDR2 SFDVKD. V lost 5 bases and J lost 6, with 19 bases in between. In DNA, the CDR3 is TGTGCCACCAGTGGATCCGAACAGGGACTATCCGAGCAGTACTTC. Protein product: CATSGSEQGLSEQYF.

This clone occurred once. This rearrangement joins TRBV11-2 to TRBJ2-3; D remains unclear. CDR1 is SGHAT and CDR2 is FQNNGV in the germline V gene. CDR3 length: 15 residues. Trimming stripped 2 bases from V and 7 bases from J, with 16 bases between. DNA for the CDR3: TGTGCCAGCAGCTTAAATCCCGAGCTAGTAAATACGCAGTATTTT. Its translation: CASSLNPELVNTQYF.

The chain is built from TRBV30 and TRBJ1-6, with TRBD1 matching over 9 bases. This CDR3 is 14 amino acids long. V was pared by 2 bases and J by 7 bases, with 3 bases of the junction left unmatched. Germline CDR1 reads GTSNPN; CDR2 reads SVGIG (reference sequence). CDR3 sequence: CAWSRTGENSPLHF. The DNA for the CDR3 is TGTGCCTGGAGTAGGACAGGGGAGAATTCACCCCTCCACTTT.

CDR3 protein: CASSSYSNQPQHF. The CDR3 bases are TGTGCCAGCAGCTCTTATAGCAATCAGCCCCAGCATTTT. The J gene is TRBJ1-5, the V gene TRBV7-2; D is undetermined. From germline, CDR1 is SGHTA and CDR2 FQGNSA. The CDR3 has 13 residues. Trimming took 4 bases from V and 0 from J, leaving 4 bases between them.

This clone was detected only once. This chain's CDR3 is CASSLAGASGRNTGQFF. CDR3 bases: TGTGCCAGCAGCTTGGCGGGCGCTAGCGGGAGAAACACTGGGCAGTTCTTC. The chain recombines TRBV5-4 with TRBJ2-1, with 10 bases identical to TRBD2. Germline V lookup: CDR1 SGHNT, CDR2 YYREEE (reference sequence). The CDR3 extends over 17 amino acids. Unmatched junction bases numbered 15, after V lost 0 bases and J lost 12 bases. Combining the CDR3 with reference TRBV5-4 and TRBJ2-1 gives the whole variable domain ETGVTQSPTHLIKTRGQQVTLRCSSQSGHNTVSWYQQALGQGPQFIFQYYREEENGRGNFPPRFSGLQFPNYSSELNVNALELDDSALYLCASSLAGASGRNTGQFFGPGTRLTVL.

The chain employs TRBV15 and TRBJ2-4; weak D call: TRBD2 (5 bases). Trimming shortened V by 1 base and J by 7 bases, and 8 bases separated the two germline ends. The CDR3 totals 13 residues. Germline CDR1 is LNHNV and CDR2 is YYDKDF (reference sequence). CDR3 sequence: CATSRVEVNIQYF. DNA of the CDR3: TGTGCCACCAGCAGAGTGGAGGTGAACATTCAGTACTTC.

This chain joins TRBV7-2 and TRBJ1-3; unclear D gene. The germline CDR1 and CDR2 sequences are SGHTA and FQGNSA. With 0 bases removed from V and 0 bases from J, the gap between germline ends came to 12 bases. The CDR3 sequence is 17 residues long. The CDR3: CASSLAVGKSSGNTIYF. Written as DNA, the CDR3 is TGTGCCAGCAGCTTAGCCGTCGGGAAAAGCTCTGGAAACACCATATATTTT.

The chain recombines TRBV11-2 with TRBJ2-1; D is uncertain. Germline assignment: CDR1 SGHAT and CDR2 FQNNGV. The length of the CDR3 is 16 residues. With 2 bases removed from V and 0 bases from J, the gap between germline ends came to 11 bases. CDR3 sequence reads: CASSLRPKDSYNEQFF. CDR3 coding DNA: TGTGCCAGCAGCTTAAGACCGAAAGACTCCTACAATGAGCAGTTCTTC.

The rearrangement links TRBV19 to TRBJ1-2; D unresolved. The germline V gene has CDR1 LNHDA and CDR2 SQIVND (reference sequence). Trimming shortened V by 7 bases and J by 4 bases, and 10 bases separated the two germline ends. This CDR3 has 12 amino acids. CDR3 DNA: TGTGCCAGTACCCCTGGCCTCTATGGCTACACCTTC. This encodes CASTPGLYGYTF.

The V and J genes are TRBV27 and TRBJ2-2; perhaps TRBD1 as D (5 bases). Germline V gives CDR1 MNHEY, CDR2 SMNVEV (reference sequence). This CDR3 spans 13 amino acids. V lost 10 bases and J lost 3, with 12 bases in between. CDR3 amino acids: CATSGSYTGELFF. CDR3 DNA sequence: TGTGCCACGTCAGGGTCGTACACCGGGGAGCTGTTTTTT.

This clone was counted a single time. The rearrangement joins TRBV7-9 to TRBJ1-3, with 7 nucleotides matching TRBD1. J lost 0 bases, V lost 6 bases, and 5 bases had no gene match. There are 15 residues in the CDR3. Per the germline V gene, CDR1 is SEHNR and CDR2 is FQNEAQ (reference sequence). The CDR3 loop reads CASSTSGGSGNTIYF. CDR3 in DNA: TGTGCCAGCAGTACCTCAGGGGGCTCTGGAAACACCATATATTTT.

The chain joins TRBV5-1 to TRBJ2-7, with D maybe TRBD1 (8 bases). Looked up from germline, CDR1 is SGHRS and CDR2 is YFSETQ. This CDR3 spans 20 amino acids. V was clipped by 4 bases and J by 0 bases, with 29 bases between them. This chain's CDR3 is CASSATGGAGVGRGSYEQYF. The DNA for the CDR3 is TGCGCCAGCAGCGCTACAGGGGGTGCGGGAGTCGGCCGGGGCTCCTACGAGCAGTACTTC.

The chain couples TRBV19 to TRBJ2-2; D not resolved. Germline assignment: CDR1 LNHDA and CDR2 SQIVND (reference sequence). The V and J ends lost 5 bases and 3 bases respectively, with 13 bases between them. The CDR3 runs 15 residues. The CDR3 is CASSPALRDTGELFF. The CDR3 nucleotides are TGTGCCAGTAGTCCGGCACTTCGCGACACCGGGGAGCTGTTTTTT.

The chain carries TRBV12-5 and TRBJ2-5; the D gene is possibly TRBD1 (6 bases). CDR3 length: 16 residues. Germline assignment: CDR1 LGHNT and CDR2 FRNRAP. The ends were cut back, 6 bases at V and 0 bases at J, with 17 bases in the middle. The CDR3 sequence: CASGRSGHPYQETQYF. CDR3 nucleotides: TGTGCTAGTGGGCGATCGGGACACCCGTACCAAGAGACCCAGTACTTC.

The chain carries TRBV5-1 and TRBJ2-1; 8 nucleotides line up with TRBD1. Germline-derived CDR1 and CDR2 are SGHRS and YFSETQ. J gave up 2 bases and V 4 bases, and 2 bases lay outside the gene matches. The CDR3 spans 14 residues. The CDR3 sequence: CASSETGAYNEQFF. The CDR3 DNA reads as TGCGCCAGCAGCGAGACAGGGGCCTACAATGAGCAGTTCTTC. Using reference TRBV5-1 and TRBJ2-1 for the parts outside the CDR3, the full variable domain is KAGVTQTPRYLIKTRGQQVTLSCSPISGHRSVSWYQQTPGQGLQFLFEYFSETQRNKGNFPGRFSGRQFSNSRSEMNVSTLELGDSALYLCASSETGAYNEQFFGPGTRLTVL.

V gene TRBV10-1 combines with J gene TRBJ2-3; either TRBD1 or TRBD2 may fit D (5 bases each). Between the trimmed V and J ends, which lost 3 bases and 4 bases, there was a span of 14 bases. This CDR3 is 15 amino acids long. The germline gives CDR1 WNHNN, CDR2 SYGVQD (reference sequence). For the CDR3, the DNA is TGCGCCAGCAGTGACTCCGGGGCGTACGCAGATACGCAGTATTTT. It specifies CASSDSGAYADTQYF.

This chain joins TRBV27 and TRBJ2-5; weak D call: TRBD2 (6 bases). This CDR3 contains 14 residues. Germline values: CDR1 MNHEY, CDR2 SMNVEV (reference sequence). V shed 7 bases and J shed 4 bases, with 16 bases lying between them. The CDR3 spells CASMLRGSGETQYF. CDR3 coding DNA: TGTGCCAGCATGTTACGGGGGAGTGGAGAGACCCAGTACTTC.

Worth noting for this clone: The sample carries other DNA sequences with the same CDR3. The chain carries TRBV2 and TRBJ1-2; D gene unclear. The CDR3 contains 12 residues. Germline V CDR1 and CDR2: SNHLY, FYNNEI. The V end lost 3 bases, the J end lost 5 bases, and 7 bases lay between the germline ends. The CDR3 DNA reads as TGTGCCAGCAGTGAGGCAGGTTATGGCTACACCTTC. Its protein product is CASSEAGYGYTF.

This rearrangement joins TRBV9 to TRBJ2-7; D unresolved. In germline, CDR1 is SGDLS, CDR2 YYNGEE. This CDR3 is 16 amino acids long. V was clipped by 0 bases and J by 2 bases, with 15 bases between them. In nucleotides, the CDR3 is TGTGCCAGCAGCGTAGCATCACGGCATGACCCCTACGAGCAGTACTTC. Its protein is CASSVASRHDPYEQYF.

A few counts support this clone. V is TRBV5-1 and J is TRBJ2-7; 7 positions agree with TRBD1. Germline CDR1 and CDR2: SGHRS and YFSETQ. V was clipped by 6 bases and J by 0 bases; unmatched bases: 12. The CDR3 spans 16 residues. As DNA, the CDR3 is TGCGCCAGCACCCGTGAGACAGGGTATAGCTCCTACGAGCAGTACTTC. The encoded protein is CASTRETGYSSYEQYF.

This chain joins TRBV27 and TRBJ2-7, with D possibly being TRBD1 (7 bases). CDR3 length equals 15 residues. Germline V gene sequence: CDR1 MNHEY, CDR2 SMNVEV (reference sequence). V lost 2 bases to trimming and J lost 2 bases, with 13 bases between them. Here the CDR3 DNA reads TGTGCCAGCAGTTTAGCGTCAGGGGGGACCTACGAGCAGTACTTC. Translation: CASSLASGGTYEQYF.

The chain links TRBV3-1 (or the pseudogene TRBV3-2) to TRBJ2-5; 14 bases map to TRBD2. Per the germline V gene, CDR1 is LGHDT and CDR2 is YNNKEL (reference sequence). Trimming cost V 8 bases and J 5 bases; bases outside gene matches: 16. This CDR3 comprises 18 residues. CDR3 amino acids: CASSERTSGGTAWETQYF. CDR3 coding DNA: TGTGCCAGCTCCGAAAGGACTAGCGGGGGGACGGCATGGGAGACCCAGTACTTC.

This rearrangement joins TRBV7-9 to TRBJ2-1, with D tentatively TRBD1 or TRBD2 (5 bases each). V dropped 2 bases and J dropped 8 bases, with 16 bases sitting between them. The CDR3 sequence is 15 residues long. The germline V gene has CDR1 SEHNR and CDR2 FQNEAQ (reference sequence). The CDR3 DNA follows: TGTGCCAGCAGCTTAAGGGACCACCCAGAGGATGAGCAGTTCTTC. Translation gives CASSLRDHPEDEQFF.

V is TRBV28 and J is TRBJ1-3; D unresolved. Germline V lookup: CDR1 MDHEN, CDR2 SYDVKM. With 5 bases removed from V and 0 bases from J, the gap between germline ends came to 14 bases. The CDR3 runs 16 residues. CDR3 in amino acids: CASSTTYSHSGNTIYF. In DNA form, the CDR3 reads TGTGCCAGCAGTACTACATACAGCCACTCTGGAAACACCATATATTTT.